The rows below give T cell receptor beta chains drawn from one sample of a study of memory CD4+ T cells and cytomegalovirus serostatus. Using immunoSEQ multiplex PCR, the repertoire was profiled, and TCRdb retains in-frame clones only, with some absent. The sample carries fewer than 40,000 clones, roughly 78% recorded once. The sample comprised memory CD4+ T cells from blood. These receptors were taken from an adult in good health and CMV-seronegative. Each CDR3 is given with its conserved first and last residue. D genes are given only for firm matches. Clone size is given for some rows only: seen once, a few or many times, or a class if the clone is expanded.

CDR3 length	V gene	J gene	clone size	D gene	CDR3 protein	CDR3 DNA
15	TRBV19	TRBJ1-2	-	-	CASSDSRGPFRGYTF	TGTGCCAGTAGTGATTCCAGGGGACCCTTTAGGGGCTACACCTTC
16	TRBV5-8	TRBJ2-3	-	-	CASSSPRDTLTDTQYF	TGTGCCAGCAGCTCCCCCCGGGACACCCTCACAGATACGCAGTATTTT
13	TRBV11-2	TRBJ1-1	-	TRBD1	CASSRDRNTEAFF	TGTGCCAGCTCAAGGGACAGGAACACTGAAGCTTTCTTT
10	TRBV7-2	TRBJ1-2	-	-	CASSLAGYTF	TGTGCCAGCAGCTTAGCTGGCTACACCTTC
15	TRBV5-1	TRBJ2-7	-	-	CASSLSLGRTYEQYF	TGCGCCAGCAGCCTAAGCCTCGGACGGACCTACGAGCAGTACTTC
13	TRBV7-8	TRBJ1-5	-	-	CASREVSNQPQHF	TGTGCCAGCCGGGAGGTTAGCAATCAGCCCCAGCATTTT
17	TRBV5-8	TRBJ2-2	-	TRBD2	CASSLGTSGGPTGELFF	TGTGCCAGCAGCTTGGGGACTAGCGGGGGGCCCACCGGGGAGCTGTTTTTT
16	TRBV5-4	TRBJ2-3	-	TRBD2	CASSPGAGGPTDTQYF	TGTGCCAGCAGCCCGGGAGCGGGGGGCCCCACAGATACGCAGTATTTT
14	TRBV9	TRBJ1-1	-	-	CASSATQGGTEAFF	TGTGCCAGCAGCGCAACACAGGGAGGCACTGAAGCTTTCTTT
12	TRBV19	TRBJ1-4	-	-	CASSIDDEKLFF	TGTGCCAGTAGTATCGACGATGAAAAACTGTTTTTT
12	TRBV7-2	TRBJ2-5	-	TRBD1	CASSPRGETQYF	TGTGCCAGCAGCCCCAGGGGGGAGACCCAGTACTTC
16	TRBV5-4	TRBJ2-2	once	TRBD2	CASSLLSGGAPGELFF	TGTGCCAGCAGCCTCCTTAGCGGGGGGGCCCCCGGGGAGCTGTTTTTT
13	TRBV5-4	TRBJ2-3	-	-	CASSRDSTDTQYF	TGTGCCAGCAGTAGGGACTCCACAGATACGCAGTATTTT
17	TRBV30	TRBJ1-1	few	-	CAWSINRLKTMNTEAFF	TGTGCCTGGAGTATCAACAGATTAAAGACGATGAACACTGAAGCTTTCTTT
16	TRBV7-8	TRBJ1-3	few	-	CASSATPGNAGNTIYF	TGTGCCAGCAGCGCCACCCCAGGGAACGCTGGAAACACCATATATTTT
13	TRBV2	TRBJ2-7	-	-	CASSEWVFGEQYF	TGTGCCAGCAGTGAGTGGGTTTTCGGCGAGCAGTACTTC
15	TRBV6-5	TRBJ1-1	few	-	CASSYSKSWNTEAFF	TGTGCCAGCAGTTACTCGAAGAGTTGGAACACTGAAGCTTTCTTT
14	TRBV5-1	TRBJ1-1	-	-	CASSPAPANTEAFF	TGCGCCAGCAGCCCTGCCCCCGCCAACACTGAAGCTTTCTTT
11	TRBV20-1	TRBJ1-1	few	-	CSASRTSEAFF	TGCAGTGCTAGTCGGACTTCTGAAGCTTTCTTT
15	TRBV19	TRBJ1-1	-	-	CASSISRTGNTEAFF	TGTGCCAGTAGTATCTCCCGGACGGGGAACACTGAAGCTTTCTTT
16	TRBV6-1	TRBJ2-4	-	-	CASSAELASPKNIQYF	TGTGCCAGCAGTGCAGAGTTAGCTTCCCCCAAAAACATTCAGTACTTC
14	TRBV11-1	TRBJ2-2	-	TRBD1	CASRRDRETGELFF	TGTGCCAGCAGGCGGGACAGGGAGACCGGGGAGCTGTTTTTT
15	TRBV19	TRBJ1-5	-	-	CASSKGVAGNQPQHF	TGTGCCAGTAGTAAAGGGGTTGCGGGCAATCAGCCCCAGCATTTT